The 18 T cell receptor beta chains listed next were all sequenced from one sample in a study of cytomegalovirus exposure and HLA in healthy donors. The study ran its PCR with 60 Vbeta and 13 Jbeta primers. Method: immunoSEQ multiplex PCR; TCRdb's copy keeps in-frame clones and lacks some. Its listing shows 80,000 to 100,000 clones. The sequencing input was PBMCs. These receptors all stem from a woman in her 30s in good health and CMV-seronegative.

The CDR3 sequence is CASSVKREWVDTQYF. The CDR3 DNA follows: TGTGCCAGCAGCGTGAAGCGGGAGTGGGTAGATACGCAGTATTTT. V usage is TRBV9 and J usage is TRBJ2-3; the match to TRBD2 covers 8 bases. In germline, CDR1 is SGDLS, CDR2 YYNGEE. The CDR3 has 15 amino acids. V dropped 2 bases and J dropped 5; count of bases not matched to a gene: 7.

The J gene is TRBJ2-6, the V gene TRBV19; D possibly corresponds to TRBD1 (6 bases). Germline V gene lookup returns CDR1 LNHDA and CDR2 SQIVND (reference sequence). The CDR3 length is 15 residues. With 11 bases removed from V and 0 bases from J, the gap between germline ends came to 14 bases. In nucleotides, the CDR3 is TGTGCCGGGGGCCCTGGCTCCTCTGGGGCCAACGTCCTGACTTTC. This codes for CAGGPGSSGANVLTF.

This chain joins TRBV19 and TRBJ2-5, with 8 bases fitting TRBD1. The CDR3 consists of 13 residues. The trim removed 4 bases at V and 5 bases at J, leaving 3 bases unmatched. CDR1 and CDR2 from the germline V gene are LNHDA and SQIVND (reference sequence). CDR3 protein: CASSTGGRETQYF. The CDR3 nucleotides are TGTGCCAGTAGTACAGGGGGCCGGGAGACCCAGTACTTC.

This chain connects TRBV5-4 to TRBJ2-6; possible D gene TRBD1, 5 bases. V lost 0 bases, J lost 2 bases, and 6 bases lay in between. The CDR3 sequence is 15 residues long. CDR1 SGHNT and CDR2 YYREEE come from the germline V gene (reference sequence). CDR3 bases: TGTGCCAGCAGCTTGGGGGGCCCTGGGGCCAACGTCCTGACTTTC. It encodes CASSLGGPGANVLTF.

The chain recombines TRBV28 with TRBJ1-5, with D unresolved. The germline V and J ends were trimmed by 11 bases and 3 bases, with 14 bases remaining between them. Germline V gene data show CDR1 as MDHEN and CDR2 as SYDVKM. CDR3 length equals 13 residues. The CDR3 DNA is TGTGCCGTGATCCGGGGAGACAATCAGCCCCAGCATTTT. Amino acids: CAVIRGDNQPQHF. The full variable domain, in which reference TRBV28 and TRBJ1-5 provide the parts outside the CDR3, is DVKVTQSSRYLVKRTGEKVFLECVQDMDHENMFWYRQDPGLGLRLIYFSYDVKMKEKGDIPEGYSVSREKKERFSLILESASTNQTSMYLCAVIRGDNQPQHFGDGTRLSIL.

The CDR3 sequence: CASRPDINPTSGDTYNEQFF. Written as DNA, the CDR3 is TGTGCCAGCAGACCTGATATAAACCCGACTAGCGGGGATACCTACAATGAGCAGTTCTTC. The chain is built from TRBV4-2 and TRBJ2-1, with 11 bases that match TRBD2. Losses at the gene ends were 6 bases for V and 2 bases for J; bases not matched to a gene: 18. Germline CDR1 reads LGHNA; CDR2 reads YNFKEQ. This CDR3 has 20 amino acids.

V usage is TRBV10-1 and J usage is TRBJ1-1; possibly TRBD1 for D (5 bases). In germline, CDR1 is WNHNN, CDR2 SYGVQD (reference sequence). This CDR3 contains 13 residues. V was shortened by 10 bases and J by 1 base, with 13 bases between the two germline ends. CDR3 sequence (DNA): TGCGCCACCAAGACCGGGGGGAACACTGAAGCTTTCTTT. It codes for CATKTGGNTEAFF.

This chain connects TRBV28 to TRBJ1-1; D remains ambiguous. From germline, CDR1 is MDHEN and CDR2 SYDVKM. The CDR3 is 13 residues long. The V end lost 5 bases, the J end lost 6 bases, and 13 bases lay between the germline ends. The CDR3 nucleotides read TGTGCCAGCAGTCCCTACCCTGAATCTGAAGCTTTCTTT. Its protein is CASSPYPESEAFF.

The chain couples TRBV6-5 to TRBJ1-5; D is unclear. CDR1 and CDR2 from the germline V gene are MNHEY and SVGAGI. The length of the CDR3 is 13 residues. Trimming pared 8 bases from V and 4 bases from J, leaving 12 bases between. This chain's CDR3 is CASGGQENQPQHF. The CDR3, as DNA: TGTGCCAGCGGTGGCCAGGAAAATCAGCCCCAGCATTTT.

The CDR3: CASSQENRGTKGNTIYF. Here the CDR3 DNA reads TGTGCCAGCAGCCAGGAGAACAGGGGGACGAAAGGAAACACCATATATTTT. J is TRBJ1-3 and V is TRBV4-2, with 8 bases fitting TRBD1. The ends lost 3 bases at V and 4 bases at J; junction bases unmatched: 11. Germline V CDR1 and CDR2: LGHNA, YNFKEQ. There are 17 residues in the CDR3.

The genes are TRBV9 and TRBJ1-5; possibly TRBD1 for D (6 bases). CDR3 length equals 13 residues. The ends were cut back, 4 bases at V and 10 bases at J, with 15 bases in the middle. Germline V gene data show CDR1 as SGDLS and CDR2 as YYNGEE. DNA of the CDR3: TGTGCCAGCAGCCCGGGGGGGGCCTTTCCCCAGCATTTT. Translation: CASSPGGAFPQHF.

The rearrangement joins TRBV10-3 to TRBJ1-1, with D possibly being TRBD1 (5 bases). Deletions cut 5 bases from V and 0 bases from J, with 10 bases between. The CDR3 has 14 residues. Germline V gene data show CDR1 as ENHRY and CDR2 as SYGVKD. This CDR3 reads CAISRRVMNTEAFF. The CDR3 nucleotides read TGTGCCATCAGTCGCAGGGTAATGAACACTGAAGCTTTCTTT.

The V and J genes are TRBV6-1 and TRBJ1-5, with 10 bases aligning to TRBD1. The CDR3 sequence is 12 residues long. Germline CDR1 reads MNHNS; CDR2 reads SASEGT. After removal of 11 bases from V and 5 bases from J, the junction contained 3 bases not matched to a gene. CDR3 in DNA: TGTGCCGTCGGGACAGGGGATCAGCCCCAGCATTTT. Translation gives CAVGTGDQPQHF.

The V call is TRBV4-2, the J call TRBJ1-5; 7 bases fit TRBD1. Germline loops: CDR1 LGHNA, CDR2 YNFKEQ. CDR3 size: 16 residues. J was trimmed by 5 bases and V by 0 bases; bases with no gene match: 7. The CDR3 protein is CASSQDPLGGYQPQHF. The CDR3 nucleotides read TGTGCCAGCAGCCAAGATCCGCTAGGGGGCTATCAGCCCCAGCATTTT.

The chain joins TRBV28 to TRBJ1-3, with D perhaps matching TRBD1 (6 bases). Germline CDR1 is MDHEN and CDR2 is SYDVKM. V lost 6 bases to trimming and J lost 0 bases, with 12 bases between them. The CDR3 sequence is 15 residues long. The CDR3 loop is CASRGAQSSGNTIYF. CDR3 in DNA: TGTGCCAGCAGGGGGGCACAGAGCTCTGGAAACACCATATATTTT.

The CDR3: CASSTTPGGYTF. The CDR3 bases are TGTGCCAGCAGCACCACCCCCGGTGGCTACACCTTC. The chain employs TRBV6-5 and TRBJ1-2; no firm D call. This CDR3 contains 12 residues. Germline values: CDR1 MNHEY, CDR2 SVGAGI. V was cut by 6 bases and J by 7 bases, with 12 bases left in between.

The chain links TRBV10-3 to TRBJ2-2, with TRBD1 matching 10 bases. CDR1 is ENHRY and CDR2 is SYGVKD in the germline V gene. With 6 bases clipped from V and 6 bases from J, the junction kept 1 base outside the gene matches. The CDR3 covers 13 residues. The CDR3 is CAISGTGAGELFF. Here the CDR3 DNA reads TGTGCCATCAGCGGGACAGGGGCCGGGGAGCTGTTTTTT.

CDR3 in DNA: TGTGCCAGCACCATCAGGACAGACTATGGCTACACCTTC. Protein sequence: CASTIRTDYGYTF. The chain employs TRBV2 and TRBJ1-2; possible D gene TRBD1, 6 bases. Trimming took off 7 bases at V and 3 bases at J, with 12 bases between the two ends. This CDR3 has 13 amino acids. CDR1 is SNHLY, CDR2 FYNNEI, per germline.